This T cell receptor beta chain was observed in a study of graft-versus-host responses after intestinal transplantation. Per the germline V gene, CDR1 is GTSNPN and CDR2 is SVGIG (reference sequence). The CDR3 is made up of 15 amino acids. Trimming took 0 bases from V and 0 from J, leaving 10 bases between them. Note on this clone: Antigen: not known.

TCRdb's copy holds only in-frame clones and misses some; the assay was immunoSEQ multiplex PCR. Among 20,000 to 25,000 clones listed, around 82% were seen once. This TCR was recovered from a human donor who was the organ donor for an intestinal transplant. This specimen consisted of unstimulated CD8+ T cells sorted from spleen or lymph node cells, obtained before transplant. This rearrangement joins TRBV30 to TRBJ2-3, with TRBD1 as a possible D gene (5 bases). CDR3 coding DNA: TGTGCCTGGAGTGTACCGAACAGGAGCACAGATACGCAGTATTTT. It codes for CAWSVPNRSTDTQYF.